The text below deals with one T cell receptor (beta chain). PCR amplification relied on 60 Vbeta primers (plus 13 Jbeta primers). Libraries were prepared by immunoSEQ multiplex PCR; TCRdb keeps only in-frame clonotypes and omits some of them. The sample carries around 200,000 clones, around 83% recorded once. The record originates from a study of cytomegalovirus exposure and HLA in healthy donors. This clonotype was sampled from a man in his forties or fifties in good health and CMV-seronegative. Sequenced material: PBMCs.

The CDR3 reads CASGPGTGREEQFF. CDR3 DNA: TGTGCTAGTGGACCGGGGACAGGGAGGGAAGAGCAGTTCTTC. J is TRBJ2-1 and V is TRBV12-5; 9 bases align to TRBD1. With 6 bases clipped from V and 10 bases from J, the junction kept 10 bases outside the gene matches. This CDR3 spans 14 amino acids. The germline CDR1 and CDR2 sequences are LGHNT and FRNRAP.